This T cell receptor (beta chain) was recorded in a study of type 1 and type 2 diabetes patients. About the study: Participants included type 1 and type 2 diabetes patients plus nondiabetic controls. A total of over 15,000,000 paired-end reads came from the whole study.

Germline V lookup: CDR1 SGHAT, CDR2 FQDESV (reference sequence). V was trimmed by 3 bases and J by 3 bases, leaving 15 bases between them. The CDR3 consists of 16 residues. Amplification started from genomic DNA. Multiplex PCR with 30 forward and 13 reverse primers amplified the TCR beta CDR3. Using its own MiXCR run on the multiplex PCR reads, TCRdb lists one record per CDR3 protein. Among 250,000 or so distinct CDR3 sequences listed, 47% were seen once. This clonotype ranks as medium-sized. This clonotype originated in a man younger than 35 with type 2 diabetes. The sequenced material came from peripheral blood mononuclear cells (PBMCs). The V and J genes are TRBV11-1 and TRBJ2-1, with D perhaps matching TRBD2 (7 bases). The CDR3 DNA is TGTGCCAGCAGCTTCTTCGGGGGGCCTTTCTACAATGAGCAGTTCTTC. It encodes CASSFFGGPFYNEQFF.